This T cell receptor (beta chain) stems from a study of cytomegalovirus exposure and HLA in healthy donors. Study outcomes and limitations: In a later analysis, about 17,000 TCR beta sequences were associated with HLA alleles at 0.05 false discovery rate.

About this clone itself: The antigen remains undetermined.

The CDR3 totals 13 residues. J was trimmed by 11 bases and V by 1 base; bases with no gene match: 6. Germline CDR1 and CDR2: SGHTA and FQGNSA. The PCR contained 60 Vbeta and 13 Jbeta primers. As handled by the study authors: A later analysis counted 65 million to 90 million unique TCR beta chains, around 10 million shared. Libraries were prepared by immunoSEQ multiplex PCR; TCRdb keeps only in-frame clonotypes and omits some of them. V and J calls and clone size are given by that table; D and trimming were obtained from the DNA. The sample includes over 150,000 clones, around 83% of them seen just once.

This chain links TRBV7-2 with TRBJ2-5, with 8 bases fitting TRBD1. The TCR originated in a woman aged 50 to 65 in good health and CMV-seropositive. Material for sequencing was PBMCs. CDR3 sequence (DNA): TGTGCCAGCAGCTTAGGCTCCCGGGACAGGCAGTACTTC. It is translated as CASSLGSRDRQYF.